This record looks at one T cell receptor beta chain sequence and its context. The germline CDR1 and CDR2 sequences are SGDLS and YYNGEE. The CDR3 is 17 amino acids. J gave up 4 bases and V 4 bases, and 15 bases lay outside the gene matches. It was during active infection that Seattle patients were enrolled and then longitudinally followed. This sample was taken from a study of blood T cell repertoires in COVID-19. Turning to the study itself: From T cells, B-cell-depleted T cells, or PBMCs came the material, which was cDNA or gDNA.

How the authors handled the data: From reference gene primer amplification, estimates of nucleated cell counts were derived. Produced via immunoSEQ multiplex PCR; TCRdb's table is partial and in-frame only. V and J calls and clone size are given by that table; D and trimming were obtained from the DNA. This table holds approximately 290,000 clones, about 85% found once. This clonotype originated in a human donor with COVID-19, enrolled during active disease. The donor label of this sample is uncertain. The specimen sequenced was peripheral blood. V and J are TRBV9 and TRBJ1-1, with 8 bases lining up with TRBD1. The CDR3 DNA sequence: TGTGCCAGCAGCTCACGGACAGGGATGGGGTTTGGCACTGAAGCTTTCTTT. Translation: CASSSRTGMGFGTEAFF.